The T cell receptor beta chain under discussion was sequenced for a study of CD8 T cells in ankylosing spondylitis. Study findings and constraints: Ankylosing spondylitis blood seemed to carry a telltale TCR beta motif made of fewer than 10 highly homologous variants.

The CDR3 loop spans 11 amino acids. Germline V gene lookup returns CDR1 DFQATT and CDR2 SNEGSKA (reference sequence). MiXCR, applied by TCRdb to the 5' RACE reads, yields one record per CDR3 protein. The sample lists approximately 140,000 distinct CDR3 sequences, roughly 7.7% occurring once. This clonotype was counted many times. As yet, its antigen is unknown. Sequencing was performed on synovial fluid, either unsorted or a sorted T cell fraction (not recorded which). The TCR originated in a male donor with ankylosing spondylitis. This chain connects TRBV20-1 to TRBJ1-1; TRBD1 might be the D (5 bases). CDR3 DNA sequence: TGCACTACGGGACTTACCGGCGGAGCTTTCTTT. Amino acids: CTTGLTGGAFF.